Presented here are 18 T cell receptor beta chains from one specimen sequenced in a study of beta chain features in type 1 diabetes. Sequenced material consisted of expressed TCRB transcripts (all of the isolated RNA was reverse transcribed). The method was immunoSEQ multiplex PCR; TCRdb's version includes in-frame clones alone and lacks a portion of them. The sample carries a few hundred thousand clones, around 16% recorded once. Sequenced material: naive CD4+ T cells from blood. The origin of the receptors is a woman younger than 30 in good health.

The rearrangement links TRBV10-3 to TRBJ1-2; TRBD1 might be the D (5 bases). Trimming pared 11 bases from V and 4 bases from J, leaving 20 bases between. The CDR3 has 14 residues. Germline CDR1 ENHRY, CDR2 SYGVKD. The CDR3 nucleotides read TGTGCCGCCTCACCGGGGGGGGTTCTCTATGGCTACACCTTC. Its translation is CAASPGGVLYGYTF.

This clone was picked up a small number of times. The J gene is TRBJ2-3, the V gene TRBV2; D is ambiguous. Per germline, CDR1 SNHLY and CDR2 FYNNEI. CDR3 length equals 11 residues. The V end was cut by 6 bases, the J end by 6 bases, with 7 bases between. Here the CDR3 reads CASRGADTQYF. The CDR3 DNA reads as TGTGCCAGCAGGGGCGCCGATACGCAGTATTTT.

This clone turned up a few times. V usage is TRBV28 and J usage is TRBJ2-6; D possibly corresponds to TRBD1 (6 bases). Per germline, CDR1 MDHEN and CDR2 SYDVKM. The ends were cut back, 4 bases at V and 2 bases at J, with 9 bases in the middle. This CDR3 has 15 residues. The CDR3 DNA sequence: TGTGCCAGCAGTTCCCCAGGGGCTGGGGCCAACGTCCTGACTTTC. This codes for CASSSPGAGANVLTF. Full variable domain (outside the CDR3, taken from reference TRBV28 and TRBJ2-6): DVKVTQSSRYLVKRTGEKVFLECVQDMDHENMFWYRQDPGLGLRLIYFSYDVKMKEKGDIPEGYSVSREKKERFSLILESASTNQTSMYLCASSSPGAGANVLTFGAGSRLTVL.

This clone was seen more than once but under ten times. The J gene is TRBJ2-2, the V gene TRBV27; 14 nucleotides match TRBD2. Germline loops: CDR1 MNHEY, CDR2 SMNVEV (reference sequence). V lost 6 bases, J lost 1 base, and 7 bases stayed unmatched. The CDR3 totals 18 residues. The CDR3 is CASRDNGLAGGNTGELFF. The CDR3 nucleotides read TGTGCCAGCAGGGATAACGGACTAGCGGGAGGGAACACCGGGGAGCTGTTTTTT.

This clone was counted a few times. The chain employs TRBV28 and TRBJ1-2; D is undetermined. The CDR3 extends over 13 amino acids. Trimming removed 7 bases at V and 5 bases at J, with 14 bases between. Germline V gene sequence: CDR1 MDHEN, CDR2 SYDVKM. Written as DNA, the CDR3 is TGTGCCAGCACCCTGACAAGTGAATATGGCTACACCTTC. It is translated as CASTLTSEYGYTF.

In its sample, this clone was seen a few times. V is TRBV2 and J is TRBJ1-5; tentatively, D is TRBD1 (6 bases). From germline, CDR1 is SNHLY and CDR2 FYNNEI. The length of the CDR3 is 15 residues. The germline V and J ends were trimmed by 8 bases and 0 bases, with 14 bases remaining between them. CDR3 loop: CASSLGGRSNQPQHF. As DNA, the CDR3 is TGTGCCAGCTCGCTTGGGGGCCGTAGCAATCAGCCCCAGCATTTT.

The chain joins TRBV6-1 to TRBJ2-1; 7 nucleotides line up with TRBD1. Losses at the gene ends were 8 bases for V and 3 bases for J; bases not matched to a gene: 10. CDR1 MNHNS and CDR2 SASEGT come from the germline V gene. The CDR3 is made up of 15 amino acids. CDR3 DNA: TGTGCCAGCGCCGACAGGGCCCTTCTCTACAATGAGCAGTTCTTC. It specifies CASADRALLYNEQFF.

This clone was recorded once. The gene calls are TRBV5-1 and TRBJ2-1, with D possibly matching TRBD1 (5 bases). Trimming took 0 bases from V and 7 from J, leaving 11 bases between them. The germline CDR1 and CDR2 sequences are SGHRS and YFSETQ. The CDR3 has 14 amino acids. The CDR3 DNA follows: TGCGCCAGCAGCTTGGGGGCGACAGAAAATGAGCAGTTCTTC. Its translation: CASSLGATENEQFF.

The sample holds a few counts of this clone. The chain joins TRBV14 to TRBJ1-5; D not resolved. V was cut by 1 base and J by 3 bases, with 10 bases left in between. The CDR3 has 15 amino acids. From germline, CDR1 is SGHDN and CDR2 FVKESK. CDR3 loop: CASSQAGMPNQPQHF. CDR3 coding DNA: TGTGCCAGCAGCCAAGCCGGGATGCCCAATCAGCCCCAGCATTTT. The full variable domain, its missing parts supplied by reference TRBV14 and TRBJ1-5, is EAGVTQFPSHSVIEKGQTVTLRCDPISGHDNLYWYRRVMGKEIKFLLHFVKESKQDESGMPNNRFLAERTGGTYSTLKVQPAELEDSGVYFCASSQAGMPNQPQHFGDGTRLSIL.

This clone was seen a handful of times. The V call is TRBV14, the J call TRBJ2-3; 7 nucleotides match TRBD1. Germline assignment: CDR1 SGHDN and CDR2 FVKESK. CDR3 length equals 13 residues. Losses at the gene ends were 10 bases for V and 1 base for J; bases not matched to a gene: 5. In DNA, the CDR3 is TGTGCCACCTCGGGACAGCGCACAGATACGCAGTATTTT. Its translation: CATSGQRTDTQYF.

V gene TRBV25-1 combines with J gene TRBJ2-7; D perhaps matches TRBD2 (6 bases). V was cut by 5 bases and J by 3 bases, with 11 bases left in between. Germline values: CDR1 MGHDK, CDR2 SYGVNS. CDR3 length: 13 residues. CDR3 protein: CASSRGRDYEQYF. The CDR3, as DNA: TGTGCCAGCAGTAGAGGGCGGGACTACGAGCAGTACTTC.

In this sample, this clone turned up a few times. The same CDR3 can be traced to other DNA sequences in this sample. The J gene is TRBJ2-7, the V gene TRBV30, with no clear D. Germline V CDR1 and CDR2: GTSNPN, SVGIG (reference sequence). Trimming removed 3 bases at V and 3 bases at J, with 6 bases between. The CDR3 consists of 11 residues. CDR3 loop: CAWSDSYEQYF. DNA of the CDR3: TGTGCCTGGAGCGATAGCTACGAGCAGTACTTC.

A remark on this clone: This is likely a read error, given that the CDR3 carries no conserved phenylalanine or tryptophan at its end. The rearrangement links TRBV30 to TRBJ1-5; TRBD1 is a possible D gene (6 bases). Deletions cut 4 bases from V and 2 bases from J, with 9 bases between. This CDR3 has 13 amino acids. CDR1 and CDR2 from the germline V gene are GTSNPN and SVGIG (reference sequence). The CDR3 DNA reads as TGTGCCTGGACCCGGACAGGCAATCAGCCCCAGCATTCT. Translated, it gives CAWTRTGNQPQHS.

The rearrangement uses TRBV7-8 and TRBJ2-2, with D perhaps matching TRBD1 (5 bases). V shed 3 bases and J shed 0 bases, with 8 bases lying between them. The germline V gene has CDR1 SGHVS and CDR2 FQNEAQ. The CDR3 sequence is 15 residues long. The CDR3 loop reads CASSFRGTNTGELFF. For the CDR3, the DNA is TGTGCCAGCAGCTTTAGGGGAACGAACACCGGGGAGCTGTTTTTT.

This clone was seen a handful of times. The chain is built from TRBV27 and TRBJ2-3, with D possibly being TRBD1 (5 bases). Trimming took off 3 bases at V and 1 base at J, with 11 bases between the two ends. CDR3 length: 15 residues. Germline lookup yields CDR1 MNHEY and CDR2 SMNVEV (reference sequence). The CDR3 nucleotides read TGTGCCAGCAGTTTGCTTAGGGGTCGCACAGATACGCAGTATTTT. It yields the protein CASSLLRGRTDTQYF.

A few counts support this clone. This sequence joins TRBV4-3 and TRBJ2-2, with TRBD1 as a possible D gene (6 bases). The CDR3 is 15 amino acids. Per the germline V gene, CDR1 is LGHNA and CDR2 is YSLEER. Deletions cut 4 bases from V and 5 bases from J, with 14 bases between. The CDR3 sequence: CASSPRGGGTGELFF. In DNA, the CDR3 is TGCGCCAGCAGCCCCCGAGGGGGTGGAACCGGGGAGCTGTTTTTT.

In this sample, this clone turned up a few times. Other DNA sequences of this sample code for an identical CDR3. The CDR3 sequence is CASSPGTGVHEQYF. The CDR3 bases are TGTGCCAGCTCACCCGGGACAGGGGTACACGAGCAGTACTTC. The V and J genes are TRBV18 and TRBJ2-7; 10 positions match TRBD1. The germline gives CDR1 KGHSH, CDR2 LQKENI. The CDR3 length is 14 residues. Unmatched junction bases numbered 4, after V lost 3 bases and J lost 5 bases.

The chain joins TRBV27 to TRBJ2-2; D is undetermined. The V and J ends lost 8 bases and 4 bases respectively, with 11 bases between them. Per the germline V gene, CDR1 is MNHEY and CDR2 is SMNVEV (reference sequence). The CDR3 runs to 13 residues. CDR3: CASQRWSTGELFF. The CDR3 coding sequence is TGTGCCAGCCAGAGGTGGAGCACCGGGGAGCTGTTTTTT.